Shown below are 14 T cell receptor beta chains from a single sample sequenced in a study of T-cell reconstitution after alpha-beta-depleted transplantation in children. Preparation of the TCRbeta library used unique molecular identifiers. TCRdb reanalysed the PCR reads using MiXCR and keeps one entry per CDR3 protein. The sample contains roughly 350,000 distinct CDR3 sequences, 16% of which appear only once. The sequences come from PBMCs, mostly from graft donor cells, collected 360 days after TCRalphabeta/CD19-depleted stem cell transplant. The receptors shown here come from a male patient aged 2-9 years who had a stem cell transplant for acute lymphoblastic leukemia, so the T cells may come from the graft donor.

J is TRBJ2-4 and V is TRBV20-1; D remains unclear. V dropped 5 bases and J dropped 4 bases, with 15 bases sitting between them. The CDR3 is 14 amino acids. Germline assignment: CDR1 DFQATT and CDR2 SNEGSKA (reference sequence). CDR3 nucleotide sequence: TGCAGTGCTGCAAACGGACGCGGAAAAAACATTCAGTACTTC. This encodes CSAANGRGKNIQYF.

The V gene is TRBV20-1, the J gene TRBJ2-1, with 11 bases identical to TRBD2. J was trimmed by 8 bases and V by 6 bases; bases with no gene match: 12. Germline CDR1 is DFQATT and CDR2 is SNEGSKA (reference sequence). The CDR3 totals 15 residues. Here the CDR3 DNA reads TGCAGTGCCCGGTGGACTAGCGGGTTCTTAGATGAGCAGTTCTTC. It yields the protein CSARWTSGFLDEQFF.

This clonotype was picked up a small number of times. The CDR3 reads CAWSVKTSSYNEQFF. In DNA form, the CDR3 reads TGTGCCTGGAGTGTTAAGACTAGTTCCTACAATGAGCAGTTCTTC. The chain has TRBV30 and TRBJ2-1, with D possibly TRBD2 on 6 matching bases. Germline loops: CDR1 GTSNPN, CDR2 SVGIG (reference sequence). The CDR3 extends over 15 amino acids. The V end lost 0 bases, the J end lost 1 base, and 10 bases lay between the germline ends. The complete variable domain, with remaining parts taken from reference TRBV30 and TRBJ2-1, reads SQTIHQWPATLVQPVGSPLSLECTVEGTSNPNLYWYRQAAGRGLQLLFYSVGIGQISSEVPQNLSASRPQDRQFILSSKKLLLSDSGFYLCAWSVKTSSYNEQFFGPGTRLTVL.

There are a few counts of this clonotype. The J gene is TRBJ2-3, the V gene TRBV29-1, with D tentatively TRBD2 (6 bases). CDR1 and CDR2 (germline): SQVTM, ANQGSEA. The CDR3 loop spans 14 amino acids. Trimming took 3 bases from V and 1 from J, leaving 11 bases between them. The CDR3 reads CSVDRDSGTDTQYF. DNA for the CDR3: TGCAGCGTTGACAGGGACTCCGGCACAGATACGCAGTATTTT.

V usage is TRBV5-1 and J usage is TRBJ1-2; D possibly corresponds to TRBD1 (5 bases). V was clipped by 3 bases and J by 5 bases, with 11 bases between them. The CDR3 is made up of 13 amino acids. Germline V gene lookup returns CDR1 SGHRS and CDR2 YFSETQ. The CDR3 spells CASSSAQGYGYTF. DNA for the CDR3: TGCGCCAGCAGCTCGGCTCAGGGATATGGCTACACCTTC.

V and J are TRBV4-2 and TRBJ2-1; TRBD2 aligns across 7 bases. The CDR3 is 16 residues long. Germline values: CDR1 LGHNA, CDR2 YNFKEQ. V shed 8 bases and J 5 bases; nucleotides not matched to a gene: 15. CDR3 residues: CASGPGSLAANNEQFF. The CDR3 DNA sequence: TGTGCCAGCGGTCCCGGGAGCCTAGCGGCAAACAATGAGCAGTTCTTC.

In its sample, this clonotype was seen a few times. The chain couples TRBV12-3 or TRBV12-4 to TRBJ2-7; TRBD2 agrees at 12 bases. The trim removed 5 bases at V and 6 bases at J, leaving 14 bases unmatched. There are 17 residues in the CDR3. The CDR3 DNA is TGTGCCAGCAGTCTCCGACTGACTAGCGGGAGAAGGAGCGAGCAGTACTTC. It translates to CASSLRLTSGRRSEQYF.

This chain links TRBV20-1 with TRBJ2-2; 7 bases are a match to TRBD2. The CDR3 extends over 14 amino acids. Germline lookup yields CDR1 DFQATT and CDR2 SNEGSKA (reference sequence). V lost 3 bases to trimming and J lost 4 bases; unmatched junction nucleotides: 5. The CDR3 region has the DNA TGCAGTGCTAGGAGGGAGGGCCTCACCGGGGAGCTGTTTTTT. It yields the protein CSARREGLTGELFF.

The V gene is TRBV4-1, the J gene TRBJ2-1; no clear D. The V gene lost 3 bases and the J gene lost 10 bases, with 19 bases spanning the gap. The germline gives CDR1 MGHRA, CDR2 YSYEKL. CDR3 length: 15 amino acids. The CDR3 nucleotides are TGCGCCAGCAGCCAGAAGTACCTGCTTGTAGGGGAGCAGTTCTTC. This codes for CASSQKYLLVGEQFF.

This chain's CDR3 is CASSIAGVTYNEQFF. DNA of the CDR3: TGTGCCAGCAGCATAGCGGGCGTAACCTACAATGAGCAGTTCTTC. The chain combines TRBV4-2 with TRBJ2-1; 7 nucleotides match TRBD2. This CDR3 comprises 15 residues. Germline CDR1 and CDR2: LGHNA and YNFKEQ. V shed 5 bases, J shed 2 bases, and the junction held 6 bases outside the gene matches.

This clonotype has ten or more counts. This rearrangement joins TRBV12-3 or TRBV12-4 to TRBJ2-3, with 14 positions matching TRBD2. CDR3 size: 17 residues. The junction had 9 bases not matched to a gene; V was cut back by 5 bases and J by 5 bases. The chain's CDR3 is CASSPGLAGVGRDTQYF. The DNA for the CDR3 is TGTGCCAGCAGTCCGGGACTAGCGGGAGTGGGGAGAGATACGCAGTATTTT.

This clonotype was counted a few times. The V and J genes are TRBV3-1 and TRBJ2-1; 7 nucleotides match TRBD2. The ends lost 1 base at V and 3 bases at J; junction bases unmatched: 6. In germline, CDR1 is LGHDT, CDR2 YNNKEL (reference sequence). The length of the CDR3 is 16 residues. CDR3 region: CASSQVGGLHYNEQFF. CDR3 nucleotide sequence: TGTGCCAGCAGCCAAGTGGGGGGGTTACACTACAATGAGCAGTTCTTC.

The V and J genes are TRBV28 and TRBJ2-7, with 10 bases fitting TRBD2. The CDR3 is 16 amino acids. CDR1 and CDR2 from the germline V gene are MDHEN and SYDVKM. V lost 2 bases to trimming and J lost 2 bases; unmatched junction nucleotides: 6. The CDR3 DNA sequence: TGTGCCAGCAGTTTACTCGGGACTAGCGTAGCCTACGAGCAGTACTTC. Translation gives CASSLLGTSVAYEQYF.

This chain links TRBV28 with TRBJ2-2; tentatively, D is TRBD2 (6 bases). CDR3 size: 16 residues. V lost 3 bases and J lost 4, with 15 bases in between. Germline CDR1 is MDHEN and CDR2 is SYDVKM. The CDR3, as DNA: TGTGCCAGCAGTTTCGAGGAGGAGGGGCTCACCGGGGAGCTGTTTTTT. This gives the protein CASSFEEEGLTGELFF.